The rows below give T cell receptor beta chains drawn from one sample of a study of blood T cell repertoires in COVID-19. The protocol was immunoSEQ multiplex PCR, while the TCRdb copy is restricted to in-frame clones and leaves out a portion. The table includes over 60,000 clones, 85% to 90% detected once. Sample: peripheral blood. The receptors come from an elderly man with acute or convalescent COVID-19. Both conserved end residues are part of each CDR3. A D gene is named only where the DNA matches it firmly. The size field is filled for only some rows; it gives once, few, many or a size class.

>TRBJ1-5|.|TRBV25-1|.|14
TGTGCCAGCAGGGACGCGGGGGGCAATCAGCCCCAGCATTTT
CASRDAGGNQPQHF
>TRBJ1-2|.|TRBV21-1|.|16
TGTGCCAGCAGCAAAAGGTTGGAGGAATATAACTATGGCTACACCTTC
CASSKRLEEYNYGYTF
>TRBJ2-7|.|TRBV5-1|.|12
TGCGCCAGCAGCTGGGACTTGGGGGAGCAGTACTTC
CASSWDLGEQYF
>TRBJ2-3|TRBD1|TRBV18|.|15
TGTGCCAGCTCACCACCGAACGACAGGGGGAATACGCAGTATTTT
CASSPPNDRGNTQYF
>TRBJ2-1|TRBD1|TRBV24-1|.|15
TGTGCCACCAGTGATTTGGGACAGGGGTACAATGAGCAGTTCTTC
CATSDLGQGYNEQFF
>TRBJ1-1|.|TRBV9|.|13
TGTGCCAGCGGTCAAGGGGGGGCGACTGAAGCTTTCTTT
CASGQGGATEAFF
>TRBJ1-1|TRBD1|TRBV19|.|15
TGTGCCAGTAAAGAGGGGACAGCCCCGAACACTGAAGCTTTCTTT
CASKEGTAPNTEAFF
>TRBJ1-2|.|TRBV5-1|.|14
TGCGCCAGCAGCTTGGGGTCAACCCAGTATGGCTACACCTTC
CASSLGSTQYGYTF
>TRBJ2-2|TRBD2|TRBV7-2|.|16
TGTGCCAGCAGCTCCTACCCGGGACTATCCACCGGGGAGCTGTTTTTT
CASSSYPGLSTGELFF
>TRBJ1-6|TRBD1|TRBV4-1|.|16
TGCGCCAGCAGCCATATAGGACAGGGGTATAATTCACCCCTCCACTTT
CASSHIGQGYNSPLHF
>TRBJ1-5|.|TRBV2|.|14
TGTGCCAGCAGAGGGGCAGGCAGCAGTCAGCCCCAGCATTTT
CASRGAGSSQPQHF
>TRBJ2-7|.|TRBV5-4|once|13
TGTGCCAGCAGCCGGGAAAACCCCTACGAGCAGTACTTC
CASSRENPYEQYF
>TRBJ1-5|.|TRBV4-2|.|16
TGTGCCAGCAGCCAAGTTTTGCCCGGAGAAAATCAGCCCCAGCATTTT
CASSQVLPGENQPQHF
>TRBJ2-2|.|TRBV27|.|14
TGTGCCAGCAGTTTACAGGGAGGTACCGGGGAGCTGTTTTTT
CASSLQGGTGELFF
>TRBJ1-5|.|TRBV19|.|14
TGTGCCAGTAGTCAGACAGGAGCCTATCAGCCCCAGCATTTT
CASSQTGAYQPQHF
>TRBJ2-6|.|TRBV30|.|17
TGTGCCACCTCGACAGGAACCGCCGACTCTGGGGCCAACGTCCTGACTTTC
CATSTGTADSGANVLTF
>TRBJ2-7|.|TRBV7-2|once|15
TGTGCCAGCAGCGAAGGACGGGGTAGCTCCTACGAGCAGTACTTC
CASSEGRGSSYEQYF
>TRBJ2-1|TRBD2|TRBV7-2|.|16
TGTGCCAGCAGCTTAGGGGCTAGCGGAACCTACAATGAGCAGTTCTTC
CASSLGASGTYNEQFF
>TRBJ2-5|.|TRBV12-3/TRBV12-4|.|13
TGTGCCAGCAGTTTACGGGGTCAAGAGACCCAGTACTTC
CASSLRGQETQYF
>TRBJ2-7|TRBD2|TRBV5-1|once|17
TGCGCCAGCAGCTTGGGGCCTAGCGGGGGCTCCCCCTACGAGCAGTACTTC
CASSLGPSGGSPYEQYF
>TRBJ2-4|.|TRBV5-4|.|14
TGTGCCAGCAGCTTAGCAGGCGTCAAAAACATTCAGTACTTC
CASSLAGVKNIQYF
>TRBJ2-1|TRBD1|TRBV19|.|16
TGTGCCAGTAGTGCCTCCCGGGACAGGGGGAGGAATGAGCAGTTCTTC
CASSASRDRGRNEQFF
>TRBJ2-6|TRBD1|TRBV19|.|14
TGTGCCAGTAGCCAGGGGGCTGGGGCCAACGTCCTGACTTTC
CASSQGAGANVLTF
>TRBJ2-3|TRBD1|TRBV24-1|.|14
TGTGCCACCAGTGAGGACAGGGTTGCAGATACGCAGTATTTT
CATSEDRVADTQYF
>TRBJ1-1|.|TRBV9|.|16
TGTGCCAGCAGCGTAGGTCCCCCCAGGGATGGGGCTGAAGCTTTCTTT
CASSVGPPRDGAEAFF
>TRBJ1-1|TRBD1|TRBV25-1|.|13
TGTGCCAGCTCCGGGACAGGCATCACTGAAGCTTTCTTT
CASSGTGITEAFF
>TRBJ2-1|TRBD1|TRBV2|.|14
TGTGCCAGCAGTAAGAGGGGGCCCTACAATGAGCAGTTCTTC
CASSKRGPYNEQFF
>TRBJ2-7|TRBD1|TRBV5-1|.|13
TGCGCCAGCAGCTTGGACAGGGGATACGAGCAGTACTTC
CASSLDRGYEQYF
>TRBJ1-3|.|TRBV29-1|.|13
TGCAGCGTTGACCGCAGGGGCGGAAACACCATATATTTT
CSVDRRGGNTIYF
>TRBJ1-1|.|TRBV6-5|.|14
TGTGCCAGCAGTAAGGACAGTATGAACACTGAAGCTTTCTTT
CASSKDSMNTEAFF
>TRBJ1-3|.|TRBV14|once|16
TGTGCCAGCAGCCAAGACTCACAGACCTCTGGAAACACCATATATTTT
CASSQDSQTSGNTIYF
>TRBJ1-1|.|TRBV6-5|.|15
TGTGCCAGCAGATCCTGGGGAGTTACGAACACTGAAGCTTTCTTT
CASRSWGVTNTEAFF
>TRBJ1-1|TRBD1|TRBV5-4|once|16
TGTGCCAGCAGCCCAGGGACAGCCTCTATGAACACTGAAGCTTTCTTT
CASSPGTASMNTEAFF
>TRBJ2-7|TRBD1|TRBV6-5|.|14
TGTGCCAGCAGGACCGACAGGGTTGCGGGCGAGCAGTACTTC
CASRTDRVAGEQYF
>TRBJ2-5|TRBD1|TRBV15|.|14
TGTGCCACCAGCAGGGGGACAGGTCCGGAGACCCAGTACTTC
CATSRGTGPETQYF
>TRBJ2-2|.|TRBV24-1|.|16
TGTGCCACCAGTGATTCCAGGGGAAGTATCACCGGGGAGCTGTTTTTT
CATSDSRGSITGELFF
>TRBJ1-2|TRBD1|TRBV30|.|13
TGTGCCTGGAACTTGGGACAGGGAATAGGCTACACCTTC
CAWNLGQGIGYTF
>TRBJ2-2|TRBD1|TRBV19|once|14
TGTGCCAGTGGGAGGGGGACAGGGCCCGGGGAGCTGTTTTTT
CASGRGTGPGELFF
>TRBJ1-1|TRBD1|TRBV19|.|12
TGTGCCAGTAGTATTCTGGGACAGGTGACTTTCTTT
CASSILGQVTFF
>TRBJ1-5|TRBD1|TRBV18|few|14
TGTGCCAGCTCGCTAGGACAGGGGAGGCAGCCCCAGCATTTT
CASSLGQGRQPQHF
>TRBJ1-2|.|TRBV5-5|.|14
TGTGCCAGCAGCCCGCTGGGCCCAGACTATGGCTACACCTTC
CASSPLGPDYGYTF
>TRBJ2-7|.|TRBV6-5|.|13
TGTGCCAGCAGAGGGGAGGAGACCTACGAGCAGTACTTC
CASRGEETYEQYF
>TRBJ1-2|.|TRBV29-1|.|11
TGCAGCGTTATGTATTACTATGGCTACACCTTC
CSVMYYYGYTF
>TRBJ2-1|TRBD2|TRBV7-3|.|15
TGTGCCAGCAGCACAAGCGGGGGGAGTGGATATGAGCAGTTCTTC
CASSTSGGSGYEQFF
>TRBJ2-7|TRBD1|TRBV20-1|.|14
TGCAGTGCTAGTGGGGACAGGCTATCCTACGAGCAGTACTTC
CSASGDRLSYEQYF
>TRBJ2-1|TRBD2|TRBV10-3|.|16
TGTGCCACCTTGGGACTAGCGGGAGTTTCCTACAATGAGCAGTTCTTC
CATLGLAGVSYNEQFF
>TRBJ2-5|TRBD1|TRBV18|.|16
TGTGCCAGCTCACCACCGACAGGGGGCGCCAAAGAGACCCAGTACTTC
CASSPPTGGAKETQYF